This T cell receptor beta chain was sequenced in a study of blood T cell repertoires in COVID-19. Turning to the study itself: Sample material is recorded as cDNA or gDNA derived from T cells, B-cell-depleted T cells, or PBMCs.

Sequencing was performed with immunoSEQ multiplex PCR; in TCRdb, only in-frame clones are kept and a portion is missing. In the table there are 150,000 to 200,000 clones, around 88% of which are singletons. After removal of 3 bases from V and 1 base from J, the junction contained 5 bases not matched to a gene. CDR3 size: 16 residues. The chain is built from TRBV23-1 and TRBJ2-2; 7 positions match TRBD2. TRBV23-1 is given ORF status, its function remaining uncertain. Sequencing input: PBMCs or T cells enriched from blood (not recorded which). The TCR comes from a woman in her 50s in a cohort exposed to, infected with or recovered from COVID-19 (not recorded which). This CDR3 reads CASSQMLAENTGELFF. CDR3 nucleotides: TGCGCCAGCAGTCAGATGCTAGCGGAGAACACCGGGGAGCTGTTTTTT.